The rows below give T cell receptor beta chains drawn from one sample of a study of blood T cell repertoires in COVID-19. Sequenced by immunoSEQ multiplex PCR; TCRdb stores in-frame clones only, minus some. This table has roughly 220,000 clones, roughly 75% appearing once. Sample: peripheral blood. All receptors derive from a woman in her sixties or seventies with acute or convalescent COVID-19. Each CDR3 is given with its conserved first and last residue. A D gene is named only where the DNA matches it firmly. Clone size appears in some rows only: once, few, many, or a class for an expanded clone.

J gene: TRBJ1-4; D gene: TRBD1; clone size: NA; V gene: TRBV18; CDR3 protein: CASSPGQGLSEKLFF; CDR3 DNA: TGTGCCAGCTCACCGGGACAGGGTCTAAGTGAAAAACTGTTTTTT
J gene: TRBJ2-1; D gene: TRBD1; clone size: NA; V gene: TRBV18; CDR3 protein: CASSPGTARNEQFF; CDR3 DNA: TGTGCCAGCTCACCAGGGACAGCGAGGAATGAGCAGTTCTTC
J gene: TRBJ1-1; D gene: NA; clone size: once; V gene: TRBV27; CDR3 protein: CASSFPGATEAFF; CDR3 DNA: TGTGCCAGCAGTTTTCCAGGGGCCACTGAAGCTTTCTTT
J gene: TRBJ2-3; D gene: TRBD1; clone size: NA; V gene: TRBV5-1; CDR3 protein: CASSLGAGTGVTDTQYF; CDR3 DNA: TGCGCCAGCAGCTTGGGTGCTGGGACAGGGGTCACAGATACGCAGTATTTT
J gene: TRBJ2-7; D gene: NA; clone size: NA; V gene: TRBV5-6; CDR3 protein: CASSLSPGDGYEQYF; CDR3 DNA: TGTGCCAGCAGCTTGAGTCCAGGGGATGGGTACGAGCAGTACTTC
J gene: TRBJ1-3; D gene: NA; clone size: NA; V gene: TRBV5-1; CDR3 protein: CASSRGATGLSGNTIYF; CDR3 DNA: TGCGCCAGCAGCCGTGGAGCCACGGGACTCTCTGGAAACACCATATATTTT
J gene: TRBJ2-5; D gene: NA; clone size: NA; V gene: TRBV9; CDR3 protein: CASTLGGGRQGETQYF; CDR3 DNA: TGTGCCAGCACCCTAGGGGGCGGGAGGCAGGGAGAGACCCAGTACTTC
J gene: TRBJ2-2; D gene: NA; clone size: NA; V gene: TRBV20-1; CDR3 protein: CSASDSGYSGELFF; CDR3 DNA: TGCAGTGCTAGTGACAGCGGTTATAGCGGGGAGCTGTTTTTT
J gene: TRBJ2-7; D gene: NA; clone size: NA; V gene: TRBV11-2; CDR3 protein: CASSPHLGPGTYEQYF; CDR3 DNA: TGTGCCAGCAGCCCCCACCTAGGGCCGGGGACTTACGAGCAGTACTTC
J gene: TRBJ2-5; D gene: TRBD2; clone size: NA; V gene: TRBV19; CDR3 protein: CASSIRGLAGRETQYF; CDR3 DNA: TGTGCCAGTAGTATTAGAGGTCTAGCGGGAAGAGAGACCCAGTACTTC
J gene: TRBJ2-2; D gene: TRBD2; clone size: few; V gene: TRBV6-5; CDR3 protein: CASRVGTSITGELFF; CDR3 DNA: TGTGCCAGCAGGGTCGGGACTAGCATCACCGGGGAGCTGTTTTTT
J gene: TRBJ1-2; D gene: NA; clone size: NA; V gene: TRBV2; CDR3 protein: CASSVVSSNYGYTF; CDR3 DNA: TGTGCCAGCAGTGTGGTGTCGAGTAACTATGGCTACACCTTC
J gene: TRBJ1-1; D gene: NA; clone size: NA; V gene: TRBV7-9; CDR3 protein: CASSADSLGNTEAFF; CDR3 DNA: TGTGCCAGCAGCGCGGACAGTTTGGGGAACACTGAAGCTTTCTTT
J gene: TRBJ2-5; D gene: NA; clone size: NA; V gene: TRBV5-6; CDR3 protein: CASTLGSGRETQYF; CDR3 DNA: TGTGCCAGCACCCTCGGGTCAGGGCGAGAGACCCAGTACTTC
J gene: TRBJ2-2; D gene: NA; clone size: NA; V gene: TRBV10-1; CDR3 protein: CASSESGGTGELFF; CDR3 DNA: TGCGCCAGCAGTGAGTCAGGGGGAACCGGGGAGCTGTTTTTT
J gene: TRBJ1-5; D gene: NA; clone size: NA; V gene: TRBV28; CDR3 protein: CASSPPTPIVIYNQPQHF; CDR3 DNA: TGTGCCAGCAGTCCCCCTACCCCGATAGTTATTTACAATCAGCCCCAGCATTTT
J gene: TRBJ2-5; D gene: NA; clone size: few; V gene: TRBV3-1/TRBV3-2; CDR3 protein: CASSHGTLSQETQYF; CDR3 DNA: TGTGCCAGCAGCCATGGGACACTTAGCCAAGAGACCCAGTACTTC
J gene: TRBJ1-6; D gene: NA; clone size: NA; V gene: TRBV18; CDR3 protein: CASSPVREGSPLHF; CDR3 DNA: TGTGCCAGCTCACCAGTCAGGGAGGGTTCACCCCTCCACTTT
J gene: TRBJ2-7; D gene: NA; clone size: NA; V gene: TRBV3-1/TRBV3-2; CDR3 protein: CASSLQGLAYEQYF; CDR3 DNA: TGTGCCAGCAGCCTACAGGGTTTGGCCTACGAGCAGTACTTC
J gene: TRBJ1-2; D gene: TRBD1; clone size: NA; V gene: TRBV10-3; CDR3 protein: CAVRQGAEGYTF; CDR3 DNA: TGTGCCGTCAGACAGGGGGCTGAAGGCTACACCTTC
J gene: TRBJ2-1; D gene: NA; clone size: NA; V gene: TRBV15; CDR3 protein: CATSAQLGDEQFF; CDR3 DNA: TGTGCCACCAGCGCCCAACTGGGCGATGAGCAGTTCTTC
J gene: TRBJ2-7; D gene: TRBD1; clone size: once; V gene: TRBV28; CDR3 protein: CASSLLTGGNYEQYF; CDR3 DNA: TGTGCCAGCAGTTTATTGACAGGGGGCAACTACGAGCAGTACTTC
J gene: TRBJ1-1; D gene: NA; clone size: NA; V gene: TRBV3-1/TRBV3-2; CDR3 protein: CASSQDVAGSEAFF; CDR3 DNA: TGTGCCAGCAGCCAAGATGTGGCAGGGTCTGAAGCTTTCTTT
J gene: TRBJ1-2; D gene: NA; clone size: NA; V gene: TRBV9; CDR3 protein: CASSVDRDGYTF; CDR3 DNA: TGTGCCAGCAGCGTAGACAGGGATGGCTACACCTTC
J gene: TRBJ2-7; D gene: TRBD2; clone size: NA; V gene: TRBV18; CDR3 protein: CASSPGRDYEQYF; CDR3 DNA: TGTGCCAGCTCACCGGGGAGGGACTACGAGCAGTACTTC
J gene: TRBJ2-7; D gene: TRBD1; clone size: NA; V gene: TRBV27; CDR3 protein: CASNGRGLYSDEQYF; CDR3 DNA: TGTGCCAGCAATGGAAGGGGGCTATATTCCGACGAGCAGTACTTC
J gene: TRBJ2-7; D gene: TRBD2; clone size: NA; V gene: TRBV29-1; CDR3 protein: CSVEELLAGYYEQYF; CDR3 DNA: TGCAGCGTTGAAGAACTACTAGCGGGATACTACGAGCAGTACTTC
J gene: TRBJ2-1; D gene: TRBD2; clone size: once; V gene: TRBV7-8; CDR3 protein: CASSASGRAGGYNEQFF; CDR3 DNA: TGTGCCAGCAGCGCTAGCGGCCGAGCGGGAGGATACAATGAGCAGTTCTTC
J gene: TRBJ2-3; D gene: TRBD1; clone size: NA; V gene: TRBV19; CDR3 protein: CASSTRQGARDTQYF; CDR3 DNA: TGTGCCAGTAGTACCCGACAGGGGGCTAGAGATACGCAGTATTTT
J gene: TRBJ2-7; D gene: NA; clone size: few; V gene: TRBV4-1; CDR3 protein: CASSQDGAAHLNSYEQYF; CDR3 DNA: TGCGCCAGCAGCCAAGATGGGGCGGCCCATTTAAACTCCTACGAGCAGTACTTC
J gene: TRBJ2-2; D gene: NA; clone size: NA; V gene: TRBV7-8; CDR3 protein: CASSPARGARTGELFF; CDR3 DNA: TGTGCCAGCAGCCCCGCCCGGGGGGCAAGGACCGGGGAGCTGTTTTTT
J gene: TRBJ2-1; D gene: TRBD1; clone size: NA; V gene: TRBV25-1; CDR3 protein: CASSVTGFDEQFF; CDR3 DNA: TGTGCCAGCAGCGTGACAGGGTTCGATGAGCAGTTCTTC
J gene: TRBJ2-5; D gene: NA; clone size: NA; V gene: TRBV5-1; CDR3 protein: CASSPYRQIQETQYF; CDR3 DNA: TGCGCCAGCAGCCCCTATAGACAAATTCAAGAGACCCAGTACTTC
J gene: TRBJ2-7; D gene: TRBD2; clone size: few; V gene: TRBV4-1; CDR3 protein: CASSPSLAGESEQYF; CDR3 DNA: TGCGCCAGCAGCCCCTCGTTAGCGGGAGAATCCGAGCAGTACTTC
J gene: TRBJ2-2; D gene: NA; clone size: NA; V gene: TRBV20-1; CDR3 protein: CSATRTGELFF; CDR3 DNA: TGCAGTGCTACTAGGACCGGGGAGCTGTTTTTT
J gene: TRBJ2-2; D gene: TRBD1; clone size: NA; V gene: TRBV27; CDR3 protein: CASRMDRIETNTGELFF; CDR3 DNA: TGTGCCAGCAGAATGGACAGGATAGAGACGAACACCGGGGAGCTGTTTTTT
J gene: TRBJ2-3; D gene: NA; clone size: NA; V gene: TRBV27; CDR3 protein: CASSLPMERTQYF; CDR3 DNA: TGTGCCAGCAGCCTCCCAATGGAGAGGACGCAGTATTTT
J gene: TRBJ2-3; D gene: NA; clone size: few; V gene: TRBV21-1; CDR3 protein: CASSDRDMSADTQYF; CDR3 DNA: TGTGCCAGCAGCGACCGGGACATGAGTGCAGATACGCAGTATTTT
J gene: TRBJ2-2; D gene: TRBD2; clone size: NA; V gene: TRBV15; CDR3 protein: CATSRDKGLATTGELFF; CDR3 DNA: TGTGCCACCAGCAGAGATAAAGGACTAGCGACCACCGGGGAGCTGTTTTTT
J gene: TRBJ1-3; D gene: NA; clone size: once; V gene: TRBV27; CDR3 protein: CASSPRFSGNTIYF; CDR3 DNA: TGTGCCAGCAGCCCCAGGTTCTCTGGAAACACCATATATTTT
J gene: TRBJ1-6; D gene: TRBD1; clone size: NA; V gene: TRBV28; CDR3 protein: CASSPLDRNRLPLHF; CDR3 DNA: TGTGCCAGCAGTCCCCTGGACAGGAATCGTTTACCCCTCCACTTT
J gene: TRBJ1-5; D gene: NA; clone size: NA; V gene: TRBV3-1/TRBV3-2; CDR3 protein: CASSQGGARNNQPQHF; CDR3 DNA: TGTGCCAGCAGCCAAGGGGGCGCGAGGAACAATCAGCCCCAGCATTTT
J gene: TRBJ1-4; D gene: NA; clone size: NA; V gene: TRBV30; CDR3 protein: CAWGQTNEKLFF; CDR3 DNA: TGTGCCTGGGGACAGACTAATGAAAAACTGTTTTTT
J gene: TRBJ1-6; D gene: TRBD1; clone size: NA; V gene: TRBV11-2; CDR3 protein: CASSIQGNSPLHF; CDR3 DNA: TGTGCCAGCAGCATACAGGGGAATTCACCCCTCCACTTT
J gene: TRBJ2-2; D gene: NA; clone size: NA; V gene: TRBV21-1; CDR3 protein: CASSRQGKFTGELFF; CDR3 DNA: TGTGCCAGCAGCCGACAGGGGAAGTTCACCGGGGAGCTGTTTTTT
J gene: TRBJ2-7; D gene: TRBD1; clone size: few; V gene: TRBV7-8; CDR3 protein: CASSLVGTGDEQYF; CDR3 DNA: TGTGCCAGCAGCTTAGTCGGGACAGGGGACGAGCAGTACTTC
J gene: TRBJ1-1; D gene: NA; clone size: NA; V gene: TRBV19; CDR3 protein: CASGYTVNTEAFF; CDR3 DNA: TGTGCCAGTGGCTATACAGTGAACACTGAAGCTTTCTTT
J gene: TRBJ2-7; D gene: TRBD2; clone size: NA; V gene: TRBV4-1; CDR3 protein: CASSQALAGNSYEQYF; CDR3 DNA: TGCGCCAGCAGCCAAGCCCTAGCGGGAAACTCCTACGAGCAGTACTTC
J gene: TRBJ1-5; D gene: NA; clone size: once; V gene: TRBV4-2; CDR3 protein: CASSQAGPPGNQPQHF; CDR3 DNA: TGTGCCAGCAGCCAAGCAGGGCCCCCTGGGAATCAGCCCCAGCATTTT